Described below is a single TCR beta chain sequence and its context. The antigen remains unidentified. The CDR3 is 15 amino acids. The V gene end was trimmed by 5 bases and the J gene end by 1 base; junction bases not matched to a gene: 6. Germline V gene data show CDR1 as SEHNR and CDR2 as FQNEAQ (reference sequence). These data originate in a study of blood T cells in healthy people across ages. PCR was performed a second time for about 7 to 11 cycles using a sample-barcoded 5' primer and a J-beta primer mix. TCRdb used MiXCR to reprocess the 5' RACE reads, holding one entry per CDR3 protein. Of about 1.4 million distinct CDR3 sequences detected, approximately 59% appear once; the ten largest clones hold under 8.5%. The study's findings and limits: CMV infection status of these donors was not known. More naive CD4+ cells and higher diversity were found in long-lived than in aged donors.

The TCR was taken from a man aged 18-30 years in good health. Sequencing was done on a sample of blood. This sequence joins TRBV7-9 and TRBJ1-2; 8 nucleotides align to TRBD1. CDR3: CASSPETGDNYGYTF. The CDR3 nucleotides are TGTGCCAGCAGCCCAGAGACAGGGGATAACTATGGCTACACCTTC. The full variable domain, completed using reference TRBV7-9 and TRBJ1-2, is DTGVSQNPRHKITKRGQNVTFRCDPISEHNRLYWYRQTLGQGPEFLTYFQNEAQLEKSRLLSDRFSAERPKGSFSTLEIQRTEQGDSAMYLCASSPETGDNYGYTFGSGTRLTVV.